This record covers a single T cell receptor beta chain. No antigen is known for it. The sample is drawn from a study of persistence of HIV-infected CD4 T cells. Study-level findings and limits: Antigen-responding cells were enriched for degenerate expanded CDR3beta sequences. Compared with CD3/CD28-stimulated cells, CMV- and Gag-responding cells showed lower TCRbeta richness.

This CDR3 spans 20 amino acids. Cells were stimulated with CMV-infected fibroblast lysates at roughly 10 ug/mL. Sorted nonresponding memory CD4+ T cells were CD40L-negative, CD69-negative, CD45RO-high. The libraries were made with immunoSEQ version 4 in survey mode. The method was immunoSEQ multiplex PCR; TCRdb's version includes in-frame clones alone and lacks a portion of them. The sample contains some 30,000 clones, approximately 80% of which appear only once. V and J are TRBV1 and TRBJ1-6; TRBD1, the table's D call, lacks a check against the DNA. TRBV1 is described as a pseudogene. This TCR was sampled from an adult woman with HIV who was CMV-seropositive. The specimen comprised CD4+ T cells sorted from PBMCs after approximately 20-hour stimulation, sampled from a patient who received antiretroviral therapy. The CDR3 DNA follows: TGCACCAGCAGCCAATCCACCCCCTGGGACAGGGAGGGAGATAATTCACCCCTCCACTTT. Its translation is CTSSQSTPWDREGDNSPLHF.